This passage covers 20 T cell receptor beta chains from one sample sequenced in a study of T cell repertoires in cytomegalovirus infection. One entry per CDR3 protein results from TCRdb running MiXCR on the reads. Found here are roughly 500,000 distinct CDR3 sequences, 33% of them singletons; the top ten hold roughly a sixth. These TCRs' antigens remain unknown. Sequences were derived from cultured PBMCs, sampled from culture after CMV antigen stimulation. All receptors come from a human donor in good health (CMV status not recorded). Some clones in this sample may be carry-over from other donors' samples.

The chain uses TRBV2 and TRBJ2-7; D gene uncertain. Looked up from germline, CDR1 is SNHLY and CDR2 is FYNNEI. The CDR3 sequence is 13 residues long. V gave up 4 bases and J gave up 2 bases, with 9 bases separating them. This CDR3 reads CASSGVNTYEQYF. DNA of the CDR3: TGTGCCAGCAGTGGAGTCAACACCTACGAGCAGTACTTC. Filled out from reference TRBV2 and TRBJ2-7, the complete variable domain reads EPEVTQTPSHQVTQMGQEVILRCVPISNHLYFYWYRQILGQKVEFLVSFYNNEISEKSEIFDDQFSVERPDGSNFTLKIRSTKLEDSAMYFCASSGVNTYEQYFGPGTRLTVT.

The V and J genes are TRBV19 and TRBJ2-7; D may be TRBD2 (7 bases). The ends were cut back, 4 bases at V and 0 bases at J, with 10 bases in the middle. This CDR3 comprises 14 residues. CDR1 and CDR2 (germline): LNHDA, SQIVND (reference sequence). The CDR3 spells CASSSGGSSYEQYV. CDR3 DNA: TGTGCCAGTAGTAGCGGGGGCAGCTCCTACGAGCAGTACGTC.

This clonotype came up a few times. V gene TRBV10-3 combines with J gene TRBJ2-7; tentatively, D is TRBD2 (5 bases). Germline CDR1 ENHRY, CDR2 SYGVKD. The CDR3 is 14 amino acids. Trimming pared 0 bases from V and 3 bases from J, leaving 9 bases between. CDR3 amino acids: CAISESEDVYEQYV. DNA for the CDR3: TGTGCCATCAGTGAGTCGGAGGACGTCTACGAGCAGTACGTC.

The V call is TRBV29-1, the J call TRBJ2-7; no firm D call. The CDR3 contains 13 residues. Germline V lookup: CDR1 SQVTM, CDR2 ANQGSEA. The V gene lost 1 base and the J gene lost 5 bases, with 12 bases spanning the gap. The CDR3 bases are TGCAGCGTTGAAGGTCCATCGACGGACGAGCAGTACTTC. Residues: CSVEGPSTDEQYF.

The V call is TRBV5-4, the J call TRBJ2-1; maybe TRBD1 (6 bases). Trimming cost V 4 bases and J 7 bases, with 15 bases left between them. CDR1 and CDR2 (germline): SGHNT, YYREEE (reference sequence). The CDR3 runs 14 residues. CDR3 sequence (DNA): TGTGCCAGCAGCCATAAAAGGGGGTCTAATGAGCAGTTCTTC. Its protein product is CASSHKRGSNEQFF. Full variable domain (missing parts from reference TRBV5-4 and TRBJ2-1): ETGVTQSPTHLIKTRGQQVTLRCSSQSGHNTVSWYQQALGQGPQFIFQYYREEENGRGNFPPRFSGLQFPNYSSELNVNALELDDSALYLCASSHKRGSNEQFFGPGTRLTVL.

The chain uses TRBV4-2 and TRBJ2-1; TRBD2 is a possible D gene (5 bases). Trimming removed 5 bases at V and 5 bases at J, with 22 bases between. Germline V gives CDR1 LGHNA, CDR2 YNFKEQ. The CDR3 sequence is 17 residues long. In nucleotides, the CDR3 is TGTGCCAGCAGCGAGGGCTTTAGGAATTTCATTAACAATGAGCAGTTCTTC. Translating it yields CASSEGFRNFINNEQFF.

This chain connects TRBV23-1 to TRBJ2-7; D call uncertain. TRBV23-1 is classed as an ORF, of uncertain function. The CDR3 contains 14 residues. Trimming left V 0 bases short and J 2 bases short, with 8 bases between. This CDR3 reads CASSQSVDPYEQYV. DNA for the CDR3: TGCGCCAGCAGTCAATCGGTCGACCCCTACGAGCAGTACGTC.

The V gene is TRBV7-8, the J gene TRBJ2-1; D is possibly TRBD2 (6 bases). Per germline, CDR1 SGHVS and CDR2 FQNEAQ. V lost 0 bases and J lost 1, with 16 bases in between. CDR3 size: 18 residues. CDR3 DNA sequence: TGTGCCAGCAGCTTAGCGTTGCGGGGAGCGAGTTCCTACAATGAGCAGTTCTTC. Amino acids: CASSLALRGASSYNEQFF.

The DNA for the CDR3 is TGTGCCAGCAGTGAGGCGGGCAACACTGAAGCTTTCTTT. Its protein product is CASSEAGNTEAFF. The V gene is TRBV25-1, the J gene TRBJ1-1; D is undetermined. This CDR3 region has 13 residues. Germline V lookup: CDR1 MGHDK, CDR2 SYGVNS. With 3 bases removed from V and 2 bases from J, the gap between germline ends came to 7 bases.

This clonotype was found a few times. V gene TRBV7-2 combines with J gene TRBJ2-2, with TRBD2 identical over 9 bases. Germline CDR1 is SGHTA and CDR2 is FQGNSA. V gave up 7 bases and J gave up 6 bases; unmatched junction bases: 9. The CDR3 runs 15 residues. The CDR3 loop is CASNAGAGGAGELFF. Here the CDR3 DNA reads TGTGCCAGCAATGCCGGGGCGGGGGGGGCCGGGGAGCTGTTTTTT.

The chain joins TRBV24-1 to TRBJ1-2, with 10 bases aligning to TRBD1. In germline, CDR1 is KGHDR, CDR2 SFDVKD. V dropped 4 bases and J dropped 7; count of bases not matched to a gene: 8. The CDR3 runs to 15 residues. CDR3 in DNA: TGTGCCACCAGTGACCAGGGACAGGGGAGGAGTGGCTACACCTTC. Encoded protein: CATSDQGQGRSGYTF.

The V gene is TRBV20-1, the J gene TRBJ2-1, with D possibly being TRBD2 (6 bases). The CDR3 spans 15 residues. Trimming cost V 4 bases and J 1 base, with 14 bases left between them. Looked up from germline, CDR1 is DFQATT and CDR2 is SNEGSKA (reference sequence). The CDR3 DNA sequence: TGCAGTGCTATCCCCTTTGCGGGATCCTACAATGAGCAGTTCTTC. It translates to CSAIPFAGSYNEQFF.

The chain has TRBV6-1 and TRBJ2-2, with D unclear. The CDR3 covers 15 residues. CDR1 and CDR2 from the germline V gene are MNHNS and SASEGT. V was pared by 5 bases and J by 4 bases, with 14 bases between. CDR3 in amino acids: CASSYAEPGTGELFF. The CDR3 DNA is TGTGCCAGCAGTTACGCCGAACCGGGCACCGGGGAGCTGTTTTTT.

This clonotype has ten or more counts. The CDR3 sequence: CASSSGLGPRRQFF. The CDR3 DNA sequence: TGTGCCAGCAGTTCCGGACTCGGGCCGCGGAGGCAGTTCTTC. V gene TRBV28 combines with J gene TRBJ2-1; a weak D match, TRBD2 (5 bases). The CDR3 consists of 14 residues. V was cut by 4 bases and J by 12 bases, with 19 bases left in between. Per germline, CDR1 MDHEN and CDR2 SYDVKM.

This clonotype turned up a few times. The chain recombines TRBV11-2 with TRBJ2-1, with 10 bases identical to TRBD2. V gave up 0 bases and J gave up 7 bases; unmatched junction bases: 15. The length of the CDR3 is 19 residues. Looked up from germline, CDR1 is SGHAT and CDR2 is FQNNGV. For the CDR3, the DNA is TGTGCCAGCAGCTTAGATCCCTTAAGGGTAGCGGGAGGTCGGAATGAGCAGTTCTTC. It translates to CASSLDPLRVAGGRNEQFF.

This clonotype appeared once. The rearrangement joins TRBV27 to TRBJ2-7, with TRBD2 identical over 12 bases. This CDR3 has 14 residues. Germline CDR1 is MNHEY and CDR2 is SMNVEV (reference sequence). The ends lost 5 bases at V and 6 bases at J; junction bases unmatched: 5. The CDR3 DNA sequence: TGTGCCAGCAGTGCGACTAGCGGGAGTTTCGAGCAGTACTTC. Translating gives CASSATSGSFEQYF.

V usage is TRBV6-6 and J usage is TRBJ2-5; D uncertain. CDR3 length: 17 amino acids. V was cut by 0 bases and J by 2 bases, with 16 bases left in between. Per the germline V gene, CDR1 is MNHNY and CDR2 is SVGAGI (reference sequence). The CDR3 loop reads CASSYSVAGFRQETQYF. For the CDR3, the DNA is TGTGCCAGCAGTTACTCGGTAGCCGGGTTTCGGCAAGAGACCCAGTACTTC.

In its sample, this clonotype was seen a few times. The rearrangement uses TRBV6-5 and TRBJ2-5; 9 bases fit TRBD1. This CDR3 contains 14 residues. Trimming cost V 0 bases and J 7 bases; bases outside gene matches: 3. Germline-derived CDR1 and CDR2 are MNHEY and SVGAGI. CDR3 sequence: CASSYSGQGRTQYF. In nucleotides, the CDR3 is TGTGCCAGCAGTTACTCAGGACAGGGGAGGACCCAGTACTTC.

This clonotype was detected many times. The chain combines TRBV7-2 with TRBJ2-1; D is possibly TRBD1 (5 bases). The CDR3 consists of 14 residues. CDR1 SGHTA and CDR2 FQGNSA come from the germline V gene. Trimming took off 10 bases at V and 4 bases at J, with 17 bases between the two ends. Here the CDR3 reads CATQRPPGYNEQFF. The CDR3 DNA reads TGTGCCACCCAACGGCCGCCAGGGTACAATGAGCAGTTCTTC. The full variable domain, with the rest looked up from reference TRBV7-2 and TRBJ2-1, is GAGVSQSPSNKVTEKGKDVELRCDPISGHTALYWYRQSLGQGLEFLIYFQGNSAPDKSGLPSDRFSAERTGGSVSTLTIQRTQQEDSAVYLCATQRPPGYNEQFFGPGTRLTVL.

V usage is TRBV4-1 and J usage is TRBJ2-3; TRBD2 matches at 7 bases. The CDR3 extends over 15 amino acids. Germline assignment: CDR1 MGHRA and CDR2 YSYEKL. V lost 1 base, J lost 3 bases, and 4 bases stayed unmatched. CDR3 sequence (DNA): TGCGCCAGCAGCCAAGGGGTACTAGCGACAGATACGCAGTATTTT. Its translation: CASSQGVLATDTQYF.